Listed here are 7 T cell receptor beta chains from one sample, sequenced in a study of somatic mutations in cytotoxic T cells in rheumatoid arthritis. Sequencing used immunoSEQ multiplex PCR; TCRdb keeps in-frame clones, though not all of them. Here the sample spans 20,000 to 25,000 clones, 65% to 85% being singletons. Sequencing was done on a sample of CD8+ T cells sorted from blood. Receptor source: an adult with rheumatoid arthritis.

This clone came up once. The chain carries TRBV4-1 and TRBJ1-3; D not resolved. The germline V and J ends were trimmed by 1 base and 2 bases, with 9 bases remaining between them. The germline gives CDR1 MGHRA, CDR2 YSYEKL. This CDR3 has 15 residues. CDR3 protein: CASSQVLSPGNTIYF. CDR3 DNA sequence: TGCGCCAGCAGCCAAGTATTGTCGCCTGGAAACACCATATATTTT.

This clone was recorded a few times. The V gene is TRBV15, the J gene TRBJ2-1; 10 nucleotides align to TRBD1. The J segment lost 8 bases and the V segment lost 0 bases, leaving 7 bases of the junction unmatched. The CDR3 runs to 16 residues. Germline values: CDR1 LNHNV, CDR2 YYDKDF (reference sequence). The CDR3 here is CATSRDGQGEFDEQFF. The CDR3 DNA reads as TGTGCCACCAGCAGAGATGGACAGGGGGAGTTCGATGAGCAGTTCTTC.

The CDR3 region is CASSLRSSGGAWAYEQYF. The CDR3, as DNA: TGTGCCAGCAGCTTGCGTAGTAGCGGGGGGGCGTGGGCCTACGAGCAGTACTTC. The chain has TRBV5-6 and TRBJ2-7; 11 bases align to TRBD2. The V gene end was trimmed by 1 base and the J gene end by 2 bases; junction bases not matched to a gene: 11. The CDR3 runs 18 residues. Germline V CDR1 and CDR2: SGHDT, YYEEEE.

The V gene is TRBV29-1, the J gene TRBJ2-1, with a possible D match to TRBD2 (6 bases). The germline V gene encodes CDR1 SQVTM and CDR2 ANQGSEA. The V end was cut by 6 bases, the J end by 3 bases, with 12 bases between. The CDR3 is 13 residues long. The CDR3 bases are TGCAGCGTCCTTCCGACTAGCTACAATGAGCAGTTCTTC. Its translation: CSVLPTSYNEQFF.

The chain carries TRBV5-6 and TRBJ2-7; 10 bases line up with TRBD2. V gave up 1 base and J gave up 6 bases; unmatched junction bases: 4. Germline lookup yields CDR1 SGHDT and CDR2 YYEEEE. The CDR3 length is 14 residues. CDR3 in DNA: TGTGCCAGCAGCTTGAGCGGGGGGGCGGTCGAGCAGTACTTC. The encoded protein is CASSLSGGAVEQYF.

The sample holds one count of this clone. This chain links TRBV11-3 with TRBJ2-3; 9 nucleotides match TRBD2. Germline loops: CDR1 SGHNT, CDR2 YENEEA. The CDR3 covers 15 residues. V gave up 3 bases and J gave up 5 bases; unmatched junction bases: 6. CDR3 sequence (DNA): TGTGCCAGCAGCTTGCGGACTAGCGCGGGAGATACGCAGTATTTT. Residues: CASSLRTSAGDTQYF. Full variable domain (remainder filled in from reference TRBV11-3 and TRBJ2-3): EAGVVQSPRYKIIEKKQPVAFWCNPISGHNTLYWYLQNLGQGPELLIRYENEEAVDDSQLPKDRFSAERLKGVDSTLKIQPAELGDSAVYLCASSLRTSAGDTQYFGPGTRLTVL.

V and J are TRBV9 and TRBJ1-1; TRBD1 might be the D (6 bases). V lost 0 bases, J lost 4 bases, and 10 bases lay in between. This CDR3 spans 14 amino acids. Germline V gene sequence: CDR1 SGDLS, CDR2 YYNGEE. The CDR3 is CASSVARGGTEAFF. For the CDR3, the DNA is TGTGCCAGCAGCGTAGCCAGGGGAGGCACTGAAGCTTTCTTT.